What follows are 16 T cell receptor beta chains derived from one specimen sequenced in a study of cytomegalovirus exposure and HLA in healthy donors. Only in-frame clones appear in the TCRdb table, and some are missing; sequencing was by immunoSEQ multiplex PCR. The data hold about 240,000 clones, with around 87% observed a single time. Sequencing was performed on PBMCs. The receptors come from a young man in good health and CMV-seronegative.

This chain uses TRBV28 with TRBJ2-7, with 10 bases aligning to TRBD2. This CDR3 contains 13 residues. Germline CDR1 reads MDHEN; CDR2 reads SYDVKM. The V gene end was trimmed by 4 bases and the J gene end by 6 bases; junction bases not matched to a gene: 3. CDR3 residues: CASSSSGRGEQYF. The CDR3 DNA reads TGTGCCAGCAGTTCCAGCGGGAGGGGCGAGCAGTACTTC.

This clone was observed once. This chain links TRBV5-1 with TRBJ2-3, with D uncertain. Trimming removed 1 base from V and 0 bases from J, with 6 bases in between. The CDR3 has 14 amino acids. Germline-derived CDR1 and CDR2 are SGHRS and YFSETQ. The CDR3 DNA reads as TGCGCCAGCAGCTTGCAGTATAGCACAGATACGCAGTATTTT. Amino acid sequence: CASSLQYSTDTQYF.

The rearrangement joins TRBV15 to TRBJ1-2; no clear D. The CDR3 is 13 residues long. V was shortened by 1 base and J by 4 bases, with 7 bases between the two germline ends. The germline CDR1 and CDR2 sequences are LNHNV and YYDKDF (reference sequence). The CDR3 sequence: CATSRVSGYGYTF. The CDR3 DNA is TGTGCCACCAGCAGAGTCTCAGGCTATGGCTACACCTTC.

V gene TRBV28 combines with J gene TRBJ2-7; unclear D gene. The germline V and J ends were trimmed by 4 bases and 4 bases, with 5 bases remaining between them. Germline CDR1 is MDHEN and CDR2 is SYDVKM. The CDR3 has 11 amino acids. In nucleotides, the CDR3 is TGTGCCAGCAGTTCCATGTACGAGCAGTACTTC. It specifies CASSSMYEQYF.

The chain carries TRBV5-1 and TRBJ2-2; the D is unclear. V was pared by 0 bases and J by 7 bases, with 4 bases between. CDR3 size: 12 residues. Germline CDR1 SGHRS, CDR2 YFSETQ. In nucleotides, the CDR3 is TGCGCCAGCAGCTTGGCCGGCGGGGAGCTGTTTTTT. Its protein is CASSLAGGELFF.

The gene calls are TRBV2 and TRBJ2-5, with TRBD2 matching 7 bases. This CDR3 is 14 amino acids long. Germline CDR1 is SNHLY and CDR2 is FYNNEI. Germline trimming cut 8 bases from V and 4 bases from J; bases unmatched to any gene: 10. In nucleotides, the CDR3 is TGTGCCAGCTCATTTCAGCGCGGGGGAGAGACCCAGTACTTC. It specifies CASSFQRGGETQYF.

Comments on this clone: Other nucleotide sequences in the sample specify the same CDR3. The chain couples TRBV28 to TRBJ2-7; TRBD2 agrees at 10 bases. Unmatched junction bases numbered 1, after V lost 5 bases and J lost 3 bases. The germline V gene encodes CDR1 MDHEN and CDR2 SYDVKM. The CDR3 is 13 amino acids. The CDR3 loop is CASSRLAGYEQYF. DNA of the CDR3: TGTGCCAGCAGTCGACTAGCGGGCTACGAGCAGTACTTC.

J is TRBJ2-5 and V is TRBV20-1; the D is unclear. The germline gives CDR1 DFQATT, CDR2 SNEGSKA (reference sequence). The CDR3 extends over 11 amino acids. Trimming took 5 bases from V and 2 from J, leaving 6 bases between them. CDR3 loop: CSALLQETQYF. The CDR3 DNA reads TGCAGTGCTCTCCTACAAGAGACCCAGTACTTC.

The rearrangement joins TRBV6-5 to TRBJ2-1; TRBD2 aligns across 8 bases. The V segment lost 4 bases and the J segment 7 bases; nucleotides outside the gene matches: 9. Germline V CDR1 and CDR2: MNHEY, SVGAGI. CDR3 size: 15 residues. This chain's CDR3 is CASSSPAGGANEQFF. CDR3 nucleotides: TGTGCCAGCAGTTCCCCTGCCGGGGGGGCGAATGAGCAGTTCTTC.

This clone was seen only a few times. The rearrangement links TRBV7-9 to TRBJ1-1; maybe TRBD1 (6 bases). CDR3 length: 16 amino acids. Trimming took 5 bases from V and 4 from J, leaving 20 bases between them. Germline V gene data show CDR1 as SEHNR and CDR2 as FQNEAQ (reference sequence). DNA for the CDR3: TGTGCCAGCAGCCCTCCCGGTCTCCAGGGGACCACTGAAGCTTTCTTT. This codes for CASSPPGLQGTTEAFF.

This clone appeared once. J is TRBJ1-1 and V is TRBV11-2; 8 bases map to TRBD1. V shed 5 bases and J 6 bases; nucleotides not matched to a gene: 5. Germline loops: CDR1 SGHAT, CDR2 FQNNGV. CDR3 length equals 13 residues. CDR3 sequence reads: CASSPDRGSEAFF. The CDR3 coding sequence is TGTGCCAGCAGCCCTGACAGGGGCTCTGAAGCTTTCTTT.

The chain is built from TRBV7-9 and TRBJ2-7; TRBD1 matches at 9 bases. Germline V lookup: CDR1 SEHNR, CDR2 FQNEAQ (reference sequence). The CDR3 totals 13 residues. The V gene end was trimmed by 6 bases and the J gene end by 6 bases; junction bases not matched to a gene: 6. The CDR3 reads CASSKTGGREQYF. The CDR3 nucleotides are TGTGCCAGCAGTAAAACAGGGGGCCGCGAGCAGTACTTC.

The CDR3 spells CASSLAQDYEQYF. The CDR3 DNA sequence: TGTGCCAGCAGCTTAGCTCAGGACTACGAGCAGTACTTC. The gene calls are TRBV11-2 and TRBJ2-7; D gene uncertain. Trimming cost V 1 base and J 3 bases, with 7 bases left between them. This CDR3 region has 13 residues. Germline V gene data show CDR1 as SGHAT and CDR2 as FQNNGV.

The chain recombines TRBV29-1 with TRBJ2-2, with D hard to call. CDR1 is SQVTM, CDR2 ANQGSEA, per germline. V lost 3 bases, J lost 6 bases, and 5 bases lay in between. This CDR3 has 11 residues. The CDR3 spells CSVEEPGELFF. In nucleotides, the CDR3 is TGCAGCGTTGAGGAGCCCGGGGAGCTGTTTTTT.

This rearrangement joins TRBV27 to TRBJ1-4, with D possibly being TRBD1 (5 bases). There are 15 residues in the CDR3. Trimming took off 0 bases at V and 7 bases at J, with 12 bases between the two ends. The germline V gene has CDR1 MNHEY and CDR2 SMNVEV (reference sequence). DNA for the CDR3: TGTGCCAGCAGTTTATCGGGGGGGGTAGGTGAAAAACTGTTTTTT. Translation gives CASSLSGGVGEKLFF.

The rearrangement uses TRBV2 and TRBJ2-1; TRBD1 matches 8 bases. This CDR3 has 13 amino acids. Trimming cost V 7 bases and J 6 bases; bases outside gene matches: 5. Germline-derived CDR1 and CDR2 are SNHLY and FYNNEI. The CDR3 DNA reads TGTGCCAGCAATGGACAGGGTGGCAATGAGCAGTTCTTC. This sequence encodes CASNGQGGNEQFF.